Sequencing of this T cell receptor beta chain was carried out in a study of CD8+CD57+ T cells in acquired aplastic anemia. Turning to the study itself: Approximately 10 million reads were obtained on average for healthy donor CD4+ cells.

General observations from the study: Significant differences in CD8+ Simpson's diversity were not observed between patients and controls. About 28 sequences, all CD8+ CDR3, were shared between patients and controls.

On this clonotype: What it recognizes is unknown. This may come from a read error, since a much larger clone is one base off.

The study profiled TCR beta VDJ and CDR3 using genomic DNA as template. TCRdb reprocessed the reads with MiXCR, giving one entry per CDR3 protein. The profile shows some 200,000 distinct CDR3 sequences, roughly 35% of them singletons. This CDR3 is built from 16 residues. Germline-derived CDR1 and CDR2 are DFQATT and SNEGSKA (reference sequence). V dropped 3 bases and J dropped 3; count of bases not matched to a gene: 9. The source material was sorted CD4+, CD8+, or CD8+CD57+ T cells (not recorded which) from PBMCs. This TCR derives from a human donor in good health, serving as a control. This chain links TRBV20-1 with TRBJ2-3; 10 bases match TRBD2. The CDR3 DNA follows: TGCAGTGCTAGGGCGTCTAGCGGGAGCCAGACAGATACGCAGTATTTT. Protein sequence: CSARASSGSQTDTQYF.